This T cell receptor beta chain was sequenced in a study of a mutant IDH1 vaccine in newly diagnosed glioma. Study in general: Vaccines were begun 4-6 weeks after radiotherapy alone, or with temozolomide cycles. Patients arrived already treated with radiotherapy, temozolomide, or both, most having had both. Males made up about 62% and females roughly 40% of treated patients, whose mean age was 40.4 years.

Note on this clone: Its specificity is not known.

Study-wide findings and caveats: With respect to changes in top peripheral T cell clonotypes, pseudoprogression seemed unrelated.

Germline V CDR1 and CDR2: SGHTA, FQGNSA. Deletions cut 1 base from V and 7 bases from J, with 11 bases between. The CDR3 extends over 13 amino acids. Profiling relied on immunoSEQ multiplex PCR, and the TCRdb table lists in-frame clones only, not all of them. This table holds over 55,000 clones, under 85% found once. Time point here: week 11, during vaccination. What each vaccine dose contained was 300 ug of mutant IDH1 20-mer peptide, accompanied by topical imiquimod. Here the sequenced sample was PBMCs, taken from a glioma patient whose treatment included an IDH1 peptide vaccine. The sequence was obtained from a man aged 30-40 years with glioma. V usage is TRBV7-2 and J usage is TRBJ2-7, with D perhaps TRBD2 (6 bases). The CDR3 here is CASSLGGAVEQYF. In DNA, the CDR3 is TGTGCCAGCAGCTTAGGCGGGGCGGTTGAGCAGTACTTC. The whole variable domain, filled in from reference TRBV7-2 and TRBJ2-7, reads GAGVSQSPSNKVTEKGKDVELRCDPISGHTALYWYRQSLGQGLEFLIYFQGNSAPDKSGLPSDRFSAERTGGSVSTLTIQRTQQEDSAVYLCASSLGGAVEQYFGPGTRLTVT.